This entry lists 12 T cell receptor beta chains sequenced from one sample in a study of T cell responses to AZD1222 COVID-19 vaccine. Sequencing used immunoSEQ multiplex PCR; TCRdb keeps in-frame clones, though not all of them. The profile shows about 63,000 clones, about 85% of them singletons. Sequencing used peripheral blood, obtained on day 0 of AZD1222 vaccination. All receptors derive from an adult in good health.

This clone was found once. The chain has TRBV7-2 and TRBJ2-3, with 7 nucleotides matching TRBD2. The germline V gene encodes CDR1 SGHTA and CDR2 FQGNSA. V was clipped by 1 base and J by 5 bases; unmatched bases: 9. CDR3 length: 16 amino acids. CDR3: CASSLVGAGTQDTQYF. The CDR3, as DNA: TGTGCCAGCAGCTTAGTCGGAGCGGGGACGCAAGATACGCAGTATTTT.

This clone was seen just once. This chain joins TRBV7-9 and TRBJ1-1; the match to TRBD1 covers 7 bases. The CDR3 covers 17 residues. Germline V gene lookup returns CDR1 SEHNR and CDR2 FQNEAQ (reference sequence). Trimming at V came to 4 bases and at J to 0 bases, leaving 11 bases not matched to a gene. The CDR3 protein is CASSSTAGQSMNTEAFF. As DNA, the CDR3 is TGTGCCAGCAGCTCTACAGCGGGACAGTCTATGAACACTGAAGCTTTCTTT.

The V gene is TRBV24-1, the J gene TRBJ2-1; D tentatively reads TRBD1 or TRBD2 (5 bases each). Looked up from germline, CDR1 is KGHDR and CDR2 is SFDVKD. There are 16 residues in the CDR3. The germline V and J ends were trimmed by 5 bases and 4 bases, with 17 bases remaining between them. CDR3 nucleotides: TGTGCCACCAGTGCCGGCAGAGGGGCAGGGTACAATGAGCAGTTCTTC. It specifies CATSAGRGAGYNEQFF.

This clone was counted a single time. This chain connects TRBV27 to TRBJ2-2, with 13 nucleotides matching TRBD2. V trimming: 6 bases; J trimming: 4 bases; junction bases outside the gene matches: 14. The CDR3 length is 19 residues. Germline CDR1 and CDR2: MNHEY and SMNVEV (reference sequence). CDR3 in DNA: TGTGCCAGCAGAACTAGCGGGGGGGCCCAAAGAGGAAGCACCGGGGAGCTGTTTTTT. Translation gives CASRTSGGAQRGSTGELFF.

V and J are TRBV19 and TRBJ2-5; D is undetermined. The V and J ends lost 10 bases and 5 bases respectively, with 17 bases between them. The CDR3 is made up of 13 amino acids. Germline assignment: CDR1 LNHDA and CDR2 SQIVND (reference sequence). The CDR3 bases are TGTGCCACCGCCCGCTATCACGGGGAGACCCAGTACTTC. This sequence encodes CATARYHGETQYF.

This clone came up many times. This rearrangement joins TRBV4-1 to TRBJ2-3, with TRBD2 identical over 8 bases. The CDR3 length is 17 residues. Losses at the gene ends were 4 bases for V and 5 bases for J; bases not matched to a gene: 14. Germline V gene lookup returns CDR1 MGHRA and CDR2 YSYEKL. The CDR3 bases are TGCGCCAGCAGCCGCATGGTTGACGGGGGGGCGAAAGATACGCAGTATTTT. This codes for CASSRMVDGGAKDTQYF.

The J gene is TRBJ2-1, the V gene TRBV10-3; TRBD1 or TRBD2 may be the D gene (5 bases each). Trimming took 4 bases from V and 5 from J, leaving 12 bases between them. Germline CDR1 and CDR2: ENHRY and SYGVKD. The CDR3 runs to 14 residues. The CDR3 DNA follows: TGTGCCATCAGTGGTGGGGGATTCGACAATGAGCAGTTCTTC. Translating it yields CAISGGGFDNEQFF.

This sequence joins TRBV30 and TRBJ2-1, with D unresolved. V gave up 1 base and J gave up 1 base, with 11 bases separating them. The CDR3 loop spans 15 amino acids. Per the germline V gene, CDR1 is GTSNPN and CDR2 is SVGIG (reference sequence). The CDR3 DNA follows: TGTGCCTGGAGTGCGACCCTTATATCCTACAATGAGCAGTTCTTC. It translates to CAWSATLISYNEQFF.

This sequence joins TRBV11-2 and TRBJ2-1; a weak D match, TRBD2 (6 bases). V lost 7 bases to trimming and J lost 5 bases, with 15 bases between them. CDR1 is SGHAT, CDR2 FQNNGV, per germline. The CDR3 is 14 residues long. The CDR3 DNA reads TGTGCCAGCACTAAGGCCCTAGCGAACAATGAGCAGTTCTTC. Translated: CASTKALANNEQFF.

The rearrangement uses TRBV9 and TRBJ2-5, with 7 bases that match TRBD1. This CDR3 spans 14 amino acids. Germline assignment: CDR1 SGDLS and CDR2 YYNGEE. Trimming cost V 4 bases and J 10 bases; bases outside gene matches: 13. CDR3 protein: CASSPSTGPGGQYF. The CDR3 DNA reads TGTGCCAGCAGCCCTTCGACAGGCCCAGGGGGCCAGTACTTC.

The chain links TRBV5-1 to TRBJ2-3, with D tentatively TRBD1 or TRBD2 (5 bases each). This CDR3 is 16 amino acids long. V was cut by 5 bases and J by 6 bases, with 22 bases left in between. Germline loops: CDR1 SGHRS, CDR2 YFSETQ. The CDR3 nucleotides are TGCGCCAGCAGGCTCTTTCGGGACCCCCAGTGGGATACGCAGTATTTT. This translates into CASRLFRDPQWDTQYF.

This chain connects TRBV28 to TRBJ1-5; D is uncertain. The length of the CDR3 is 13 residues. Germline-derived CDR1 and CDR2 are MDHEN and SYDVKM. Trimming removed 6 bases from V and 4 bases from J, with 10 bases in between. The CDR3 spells CASRLWGNQPQHF. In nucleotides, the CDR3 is TGTGCCAGCAGACTATGGGGAAATCAGCCCCAGCATTTT.